These T cell receptor beta chains were read from a single sample in a study of identical twins. Each CDR3 protein gets one entry after TCRdb re-called the 5' RACE reads with MiXCR. The sample yields 600,000 to 850,000 distinct CDR3 sequences, roughly 18% seen once. Another study also made use of these data, one on T cells expressing NK-cell markers.

Sequencing was carried out using PBMCs. All receptors come from a woman aged 18-29 years in good health. Both conserved end residues are part of each CDR3. The order of the fields is V gene, clone size, J gene, D gene, CDR3 DNA, CDR3 protein. D genes are given only for firm matches. Clone size, where shown, is once, few, many, or a class for clones that have expanded.

TRBV4-3	few	TRBJ1-2	-	TGCGCCAGCAGCCAAGACAGGGGTCGGAGTACTAACTATGGCTACACCTTC	CASSQDRGRSTNYGYTF
TRBV5-1	few	TRBJ2-5	TRBD2	TGCGCCAGCAGCACCGTGGGAGGGAGAGAGACCCAGTACTTC	CASSTVGGRETQYF
TRBV9	-	TRBJ2-3	TRBD2	TGTGCCAGCAGTCCGGCGGGGGTCCGCACAGATACGCAGTATTTT	CASSPAGVRTDTQYF
TRBV5-5	-	TRBJ2-5	-	TGTGCCAGCAGCTTGGCCGGGGGTGGGATGGAGACCCAGTACTTC	CASSLAGGGMETQYF
TRBV5-1	-	TRBJ2-1	-	TGCGCCAGCAGCTTGGCCATATTGAATGAGCAGTTCTTC	CASSLAILNEQFF
TRBV12-3/TRBV12-4	-	TRBJ1-5	-	TGTGCCAGCAGATTGGGAGACCTCGGGCAGCCCCAGCATTTT	CASRLGDLGQPQHF
TRBV18	few	TRBJ2-1	-	TGTGCCAGCTCCAAGATACAAGAGGGTGAGCAGTTCTTC	CASSKIQEGEQFF
TRBV20-1	-	TRBJ1-2	TRBD1	TGCAGTGCTGGCCGGACAGGGTTAGACTATGGCTACACCTTC	CSAGRTGLDYGYTF
TRBV10-3	few	TRBJ2-1	TRBD2	TGTGCCATCAGTGAGGAGCGGGGGCGCAATGAGCAGTTCTTC	CAISEERGRNEQFF
TRBV10-1	few	TRBJ2-3	TRBD1	TGCGCCAGCAGTGCGGGACAGGGAAATACGCAGTATTTT	CASSAGQGNTQYF
TRBV9	-	TRBJ2-3	TRBD2	TGTGCCAGCAGCGTACCGCGGGGCGGCGAGCGGGGGAGCACAGATACGCAGTATTTT	CASSVPRGGERGSTDTQYF
TRBV7-9	-	TRBJ1-4	-	TGTGCCAGCAGCTGGGGGGATTCGACTAATGAAAAACTGTTTTTT	CASSWGDSTNEKLFF
TRBV9	few	TRBJ2-1	-	TGTGCCAGCAGCGTAGCGGCGGGGCCCTACAATGAGCAGTTCTTC	CASSVAAGPYNEQFF
TRBV9	few	TRBJ2-1	TRBD2	TGTGCCAGCAGCTGGGAGGGGCAGAGCTCCTACAATGAGCAGTTCTTC	CASSWEGQSSYNEQFF
TRBV20-1	many	TRBJ2-3	TRBD2	TGCAGTGCTAGCCCGACTAGCGGGAGAGGGACAGATACGCAGTATTTT	CSASPTSGRGTDTQYF
TRBV30	-	TRBJ1-1	TRBD1	TGTGCCTGGGATTACAGGGGGAACACTGAAGCTTTCTTT	CAWDYRGNTEAFF
TRBV20-1	few	TRBJ2-3	-	TGCAGTGCTAGAGATCGCAGTGGGGGAGATACGCAGTATTTT	CSARDRSGGDTQYF
TRBV6-4	-	TRBJ1-1	TRBD1	TGTGCCAGCAAACCCGGGACAGGGTCGTTTTTGGACACTGAAGCTTTCTTT	CASKPGTGSFLDTEAFF
TRBV7-8	few	TRBJ2-7	TRBD2	TGTGCCAGCAGCTCCCGTGGGGGGGACTACGAGCAGTACTTC	CASSSRGGDYEQYF
TRBV20-1	many	TRBJ2-6	-	TGCAGTGCTGAGGACTCTGGGGCCAACGTCCTGACTTTC	CSAEDSGANVLTF
TRBV9	few	TRBJ1-2	-	TGTGCCAGCAGCACGGGACACTCCGATGGCTACACCTTC	CASSTGHSDGYTF
TRBV6-5	few	TRBJ2-1	TRBD1	TGTGCCAGCAGTTACCCTATGACAGGGTATGAGCAGTTCTTC	CASSYPMTGYEQFF
TRBV20-1	few	TRBJ2-1	TRBD2	TGCAGTGCTACCCCTCCCACGGGACTAGCAGACAATGAGCAGTTCTTC	CSATPPTGLADNEQFF
TRBV20-1	-	TRBJ2-3	TRBD2	TGCAGTGCTAGAGCCCCAGCGTTGCGGGGGGGATCGGATACGCAGTATTTT	CSARAPALRGGSDTQYF
TRBV7-2	-	TRBJ2-3	TRBD2	TGTGCCAGCAGCTTAGGATCGCTAGCGGGAGCGGCGCAGTATTTT	CASSLGSLAGAAQYF
TRBV11-2	few	TRBJ2-7	-	TGTGCCAGCAGCTATGGCGGGGACTACGAGCAGTACTTC	CASSYGGDYEQYF